The 9 T cell receptor beta chains in this list originate from one sample, sequenced in a study of blood T cell repertoires in COVID-19. Sequencing used immunoSEQ multiplex PCR; TCRdb keeps in-frame clones, though not all of them. Among around 140,000 clones, over 70% were seen once, and the ten largest hold about 1.7%. Material for sequencing was peripheral blood. These receptors originate from a woman between 50 and 59 years old with acute or convalescent COVID-19.

This clone was counted once. The rearrangement joins TRBV12-3 or TRBV12-4 to TRBJ1-1, with D possibly TRBD1 on 6 matching bases. This CDR3 region has 13 residues. The V and J ends lost 6 bases and 4 bases respectively, with 12 bases between them. CDR3 in amino acids: CASSQTGPTEAFF. The CDR3 nucleotides are TGTGCCAGCAGCCAGACAGGTCCCACTGAAGCTTTCTTT.

The chain employs TRBV2 and TRBJ2-2, with D perhaps matching TRBD2 (6 bases). The CDR3 spans 15 residues. The V end lost 5 bases, the J end lost 4 bases, and 14 bases lay between the germline ends. CDR1 is SNHLY, CDR2 FYNNEI, per germline. The CDR3 DNA reads as TGTGCCAGCAGTTTGGAACTAGCTGGCACCGGGGAGCTGTTTTTT. Amino acid sequence: CASSLELAGTGELFF.

The chain employs TRBV6-5 and TRBJ1-6; D gene uncertain. The germline V gene encodes CDR1 MNHEY and CDR2 SVGAGI. CDR3 length: 16 amino acids. Trimming cost V 0 bases and J 7 bases, with 13 bases left between them. For the CDR3, the DNA is TGTGCCAGCAGTTACTCGATGCGGCTACCCAATTCACCCCTCCACTTT. Translated: CASSYSMRLPNSPLHF.

This chain connects TRBV20-1 to TRBJ1-1, with D possibly matching TRBD1 (5 bases). This CDR3 has 12 amino acids. CDR1 and CDR2 (germline): DFQATT, SNEGSKA (reference sequence). Trimming left V 3 bases short and J 1 base short, with 6 bases between. The CDR3: CSASRGNTEAFF. Here the CDR3 DNA reads TGCAGTGCTAGTAGGGGGAACACTGAAGCTTTCTTT.

The chain couples TRBV18 to TRBJ2-1; 12 bases line up with TRBD2. The V and J ends lost 2 bases and 8 bases, in that order; junction bases with no gene match: 10. The CDR3 totals 17 residues. CDR1 KGHSH and CDR2 LQKENI come from the germline V gene. CDR3 sequence reads: CASSPSSSGRVEDEQFF. The CDR3 DNA reads as TGTGCCAGCTCACCATCTTCTAGCGGGAGGGTTGAAGATGAGCAGTTCTTC.

In its sample, this clone was seen once. V usage is TRBV6-5 and J usage is TRBJ1-2; TRBD1 matches at 7 bases. CDR1 and CDR2 from the germline V gene are MNHEY and SVGAGI. Germline trimming cut 7 bases from V and 2 bases from J; bases unmatched to any gene: 7. The CDR3 totals 14 residues. For the CDR3, the DNA is TGTGCCAGCACTAAAGGGGGCGGAAACTATGGCTACACCTTC. Translated, it gives CASTKGGGNYGYTF.

The V gene is TRBV29-1, the J gene TRBJ2-1; D gene uncertain. The V end was cut by 0 bases, the J end by 10 bases, with 10 bases between. CDR1 and CDR2 from the germline V gene are SQVTM and ANQGSEA. The CDR3 extends over 12 amino acids. CDR3 sequence reads: CSVEDGVAEQFF. CDR3 DNA: TGCAGCGTTGAAGATGGTGTAGCCGAGCAGTTCTTC.

This chain links TRBV2 with TRBJ2-2, with no clear D. The germline V gene encodes CDR1 SNHLY and CDR2 FYNNEI. This CDR3 region has 17 residues. V shed 2 bases and J shed 8 bases, with 21 bases lying between them. The DNA of the CDR3 is TGTGCCAGCAGTGAACCCGCAACCTCACTCCTACCGGGGGAGCTGTTTTTT. Translation: CASSEPATSLLPGELFF.

The genes are TRBV12-3 or TRBV12-4 and TRBJ2-3; D gene uncertain. The CDR3 is made up of 11 amino acids. Trimming cost V 8 bases and J 4 bases, with 7 bases left between them. CDR3 nucleotide sequence: TGTGCCAGCGCCGCGCCAGATACGCAGTATTTT. It translates to CASAAPDTQYF.